The sequence of this T cell receptor (beta chain) was determined in a study of read filtering for tumor transcriptome and immune sequencing. Study information: Revised staging placed eight or nine patients in R-ISS I, some 17 in II, over 5 in III. Notes on the study in general: Correlation between methods rose after single-read clonotypes were removed. Even smaller IR-seq throughput identified most shared clonotypes. Approximately 80% of IR-seq clonotypes had one read, totaling about 3.5% of reads; RNA-seq: around 70% and 40%.

From about 400 ng of RNA, a library with molecular barcoded alpha/delta and beta/gamma adaptors was made. In TCRdb, the reads were re-called with MiXCR into one record per CDR3 protein. The table records around 41,000 distinct CDR3 sequences, approximately 10% of them present only once. The CDR3 is made up of 15 amino acids. Looked up from germline, CDR1 is LGHDT and CDR2 is YNNKEL (reference sequence). Trimming pared 4 bases from V and 3 bases from J, leaving 13 bases between. This clonotype was counted ten times or more. Its antigen is currently unknown. Material for sequencing was a population of CD138-negative cells sorted from bone marrow. This rearrangement joins TRBV3-1 to TRBJ1-5, with D perhaps TRBD1 (5 bases). The clonotype was recovered from a donor at least 40 years old with multiple myeloma. CDR3: CASSPGGGYNQPQHF. The CDR3 DNA reads TGTGCCAGCAGCCCTGGGGGGGGGTACAATCAGCCCCAGCATTTT.